What follows are 27 T cell receptor beta chains derived from one specimen sequenced in a study of shared clonotypes between healthy human individuals. Only CD45RO-negative cells positively selected for CCR7 counted as naive CD8 cells, so terminally differentiated effector memory CD45RA+ cells were excluded. This table comes from immunoSEQ multiplex PCR, and its TCRdb copy is limited to in-frame clones, with some not included. The data show about 750,000 clones, approximately 92% seen once. The specimen sequenced was naive CD8+ T cells sorted from blood. These receptor sequences come from a man younger than 40 in good health.

This chain uses TRBV9 with TRBJ2-7; weak D call: TRBD2 (5 bases). The CDR3 sequence is 14 residues long. CDR1 is SGDLS and CDR2 is YYNGEE in the germline V gene. V was clipped by 3 bases and J by 3 bases, with 13 bases between them. The CDR3 region has the DNA TGTGCCAGCAGCGGGGGAGTGAAGGGCTACGAGCAGTACTTC. Protein sequence: CASSGGVKGYEQYF.

The V and J genes are TRBV12-5 and TRBJ2-5; 10 nucleotides match TRBD1. Germline CDR1 is LGHNT and CDR2 is FRNRAP. The ends lost 5 bases at V and 3 bases at J; junction bases unmatched: 21. This CDR3 spans 20 amino acids. The CDR3 spells CASGQGQGYRDKLNEETQYF. The CDR3 DNA reads TGTGCTAGTGGTCAGGGACAGGGGTATCGGGACAAGCTAAATGAAGAGACCCAGTACTTC.

The chain combines TRBV7-9 with TRBJ1-1; no firm D call. Trimming cost V 4 bases and J 2 bases, with 11 bases left between them. The CDR3 consists of 14 residues. The V gene's germline CDR1 is SEHNR and CDR2 FQNEAQ (reference sequence). The CDR3 nucleotides read TGTGCCAGCAGCTCCTCAACAACAAACACTGAAGCTTTCTTT. The encoded protein is CASSSSTTNTEAFF.

The rearrangement uses TRBV5-1 and TRBJ2-7; TRBD1 might be the D (5 bases). CDR1 is SGHRS and CDR2 is YFSETQ in the germline V gene. The CDR3 loop spans 14 amino acids. V lost 4 bases and J 2 bases, leaving 13 bases between the germline ends. In DNA form, the CDR3 reads TGCGCCAGCAGCCAAACACAGGCTCCCTACGAGCAGTACTTC. Translating gives CASSQTQAPYEQYF.

The V call is TRBV4-3, the J call TRBJ2-7; D not resolved. Germline CDR1 reads LGHNA; CDR2 reads YSLEER. V was clipped by 1 base and J by 7 bases, with 11 bases between them. The CDR3 extends over 13 amino acids. Here the CDR3 reads CASSQARGGEQYF. CDR3 in DNA: TGCGCCAGCAGCCAAGCCCGAGGTGGGGAGCAGTACTTC.

The chain employs TRBV7-3 and TRBJ1-3; a weak D match, TRBD1 (5 bases). V lost 5 bases, J lost 0 bases, and 23 bases lay in between. This CDR3 region has 19 residues. Looked up from germline, CDR1 is SGHTA and CDR2 is FQGTGA. DNA of the CDR3: TGTGCCAGCAGCCAAACAGCGGCAGGGCCCTTAATCTCTGGAAACACCATATATTTT. Protein sequence: CASSQTAAGPLISGNTIYF.

V and J are TRBV7-6 and TRBJ2-1, with 11 nucleotides matching TRBD1. V lost 5 bases to trimming and J lost 12 bases; unmatched junction nucleotides: 6. Germline CDR1 reads SGHVS; CDR2 reads FNYEAQ. The CDR3 is 13 residues long. CDR3: CASSHGQGAGQFF. The DNA for the CDR3 is TGTGCCAGCAGCCATGGACAGGGGGCGGGGCAGTTCTTC.

The chain carries TRBV15 and TRBJ2-7; no clear D. V was clipped by 5 bases and J by 0 bases, with 8 bases between them. CDR1 is LNHNV and CDR2 is YYDKDF in the germline V gene (reference sequence). The CDR3 consists of 13 residues. The CDR3 DNA reads as TGTGCCACCAGCCCGCGGAGCTCCTACGAGCAGTACTTC. Protein sequence: CATSPRSSYEQYF.

The genes are TRBV5-4 and TRBJ2-2, with TRBD1 identical over 9 bases. The germline V gene has CDR1 SGHNT and CDR2 YYREEE (reference sequence). The CDR3 is 14 residues long. The trim removed 7 bases at V and 6 bases at J, leaving 7 bases unmatched. CDR3 nucleotides: TGTGCCAGCTCCATCACAGGGGGCTCCGGGGAGCTGTTTTTT. It codes for CASSITGGSGELFF. The variable domain in full, completed from reference TRBV5-4 and TRBJ2-2, reads ETGVTQSPTHLIKTRGQQVTLRCSSQSGHNTVSWYQQALGQGPQFIFQYYREEENGRGNFPPRFSGLQFPNYSSELNVNALELDDSALYLCASSITGGSGELFFGEGSRLTVL.

The chain uses TRBV9 and TRBJ2-7; a possible D gene is TRBD1 (6 bases). The CDR3 is 11 amino acids. Germline-derived CDR1 and CDR2 are SGDLS and YYNGEE. Trimming removed 7 bases at V and 5 bases at J, with 10 bases between. The CDR3 here is CASGRGDEQYF. Written as DNA, the CDR3 is TGTGCCAGCGGCAGGGGAGACGAGCAGTACTTC.

V is TRBV19 and J is TRBJ2-7, with D tentatively TRBD2 (6 bases). Trimming left V 5 bases short and J 0 bases short, with 14 bases between. This CDR3 has 15 residues. Germline V lookup: CDR1 LNHDA, CDR2 SQIVND (reference sequence). The CDR3 here is CASSPTSLNSYEQYF. The CDR3, as DNA: TGTGCCAGTAGTCCGACTAGTCTAAACTCCTACGAGCAGTACTTC.

The V call is TRBV14, the J call TRBJ2-3; the D gene is possibly TRBD2 (6 bases). The CDR3 is 15 amino acids. Trimming left V 5 bases short and J 1 base short, with 13 bases between. Germline CDR1 reads SGHDN; CDR2 reads FVKESK. The CDR3 nucleotides are TGTGCCAGCAGCTTAGCGTGGGGGGGCACAGATACGCAGTATTTT. Translation: CASSLAWGGTDTQYF.

This chain links TRBV28 with TRBJ2-3; tentatively, D is TRBD2 (5 bases). The CDR3 is 15 residues long. The ends were cut back, 7 bases at V and 2 bases at J, with 16 bases in the middle. In germline, CDR1 is MDHEN, CDR2 SYDVKM. The CDR3 here is CASTLGGTFTDTQYF. In nucleotides, the CDR3 is TGTGCCAGCACCCTTGGAGGAACATTCACAGATACGCAGTATTTT.

The V and J genes are TRBV27 and TRBJ1-2; D gene uncertain. Between the trimmed V and J ends, which lost 4 bases and 3 bases, there was a span of 9 bases. Per the germline V gene, CDR1 is MNHEY and CDR2 is SMNVEV (reference sequence). CDR3 length: 13 amino acids. The chain's CDR3 is CASSWGVDYGYTF. The CDR3 nucleotides read TGTGCCAGCAGTTGGGGTGTTGACTATGGCTACACCTTC.

This clone was seen once. The V call is TRBV30, the J call TRBJ1-1, with D possibly being TRBD1 (5 bases). The CDR3 loop spans 14 amino acids. The germline V gene has CDR1 GTSNPN and CDR2 SVGIG (reference sequence). V was clipped by 2 bases and J by 3 bases, with 13 bases between them. This chain's CDR3 is CAWSPGIGDTEAFF. The CDR3 DNA reads as TGTGCCTGGAGTCCAGGGATCGGGGACACTGAAGCTTTCTTT.

The V gene is TRBV7-2, the J gene TRBJ2-1, with D tentatively TRBD1 (6 bases). This CDR3 region has 15 residues. V lost 1 base and J lost 2, with 9 bases in between. CDR1 and CDR2 (germline): SGHTA, FQGNSA. The CDR3 nucleotides are TGTGCCAGCAGCTTAGAGGGGGACCCCTACAATGAGCAGTTCTTC. It specifies CASSLEGDPYNEQFF.

The genes are TRBV16 and TRBJ1-5; D remains ambiguous. Germline CDR1 is KGHSY and CDR2 is FQNENV. The CDR3 contains 13 residues. V lost 0 bases and J 5 bases, leaving 5 bases between the germline ends. As DNA, the CDR3 is TGTGCCAGCAGCCAATCAGGGTATCAGCCCCAGCATTTT. As protein: CASSQSGYQPQHF. The whole variable domain, filled in from reference TRBV16 and TRBJ1-5, reads GEEVAQTPKHLVRGEGQKAKLYCAPIKGHSYVFWYQQVLKNEFKFLISFQNENVFDETGMPKERFSAKCLPNSPCSLEIQATKLEDSAVYFCASSQSGYQPQHFGDGTRLSIL.

The chain is built from TRBV25-1 and TRBJ2-7, with 8 nucleotides matching TRBD2. The CDR3 totals 17 residues. Germline V gene lookup returns CDR1 MGHDK and CDR2 SYGVNS. Trimming at V came to 2 bases and at J to 3 bases, leaving 12 bases not matched to a gene. CDR3 nucleotide sequence: TGTGCCAGCAGTGAAGACAAGAGTCAAGCGGGAGTCTACGAGCAGTACTTC. Translated: CASSEDKSQAGVYEQYF.

This chain joins TRBV4-3 and TRBJ2-7; D perhaps matches TRBD2 (6 bases). This CDR3 spans 16 amino acids. Trimming removed 1 base from V and 6 bases from J, with 19 bases in between. Germline CDR1 LGHNA, CDR2 YSLEER. CDR3 DNA sequence: TGCGCCAGCAGCCAAGTCTCCCCCCAGGTCGGGGGCGAGCAGTACTTC. It specifies CASSQVSPQVGGEQYF.

The chain is built from TRBV6-1 and TRBJ1-2, with 7 bases fitting TRBD1. This CDR3 comprises 13 residues. J was trimmed by 3 bases and V by 6 bases; bases with no gene match: 4. Germline loops: CDR1 MNHNS, CDR2 SASEGT. This chain's CDR3 is CASRDRVHYGYTF. The CDR3 DNA reads as TGTGCCAGCAGAGACAGGGTGCACTATGGCTACACCTTC.

Regarding this clone: At one end the junction does not follow the germline gene, possibly because of a read error. This sequence joins TRBV9 and TRBJ2-1, with D unresolved. The CDR3 is made up of 10 amino acids. The germline V gene has CDR1 SGDLS and CDR2 YYNGEE. The CDR3 DNA reads TGTGCCAGCAGCGGCCCCGCCTTGCTCTTC. It codes for CASSGPALLF.

The rearrangement joins TRBV5-1 to TRBJ1-1; D is ambiguous. Germline V gives CDR1 SGHRS, CDR2 YFSETQ. The CDR3 covers 15 residues. V lost 0 bases to trimming and J lost 1 base, with 10 bases between them. The CDR3 region is CASSLVGVTNTEAFF. In DNA, the CDR3 is TGCGCCAGCAGCTTGGTTGGGGTTACGAACACTGAAGCTTTCTTT.

The chain recombines TRBV6-5 with TRBJ2-5, with 7 bases matching TRBD1. Per the germline V gene, CDR1 is MNHEY and CDR2 is SVGAGI. CDR3 length: 14 amino acids. Germline trimming cut 2 bases from V and 1 base from J; bases unmatched to any gene: 1. The CDR3 DNA reads TGTGCCAGCAGTTACACAGGGGTCCAAGAGACCCAGTACTTC. Translated, it gives CASSYTGVQETQYF.

A single count supports this clone. The chain recombines TRBV7-2 with TRBJ2-3; tentative D call: TRBD2 (5 bases). V was shortened by 3 bases and J by 4 bases, with 14 bases between the two germline ends. The CDR3 length is 15 residues. Germline V gives CDR1 SGHTA, CDR2 FQGNSA. This CDR3 is CASSLGSLGSDTQYF. The CDR3 DNA reads as TGTGCCAGCAGCTTGGGGAGCTTAGGGTCAGATACGCAGTATTTT.

The chain couples TRBV28 to TRBJ2-1; D remains unclear. The germline V gene has CDR1 MDHEN and CDR2 SYDVKM. The CDR3 spans 13 residues. Trimming removed 5 bases from V and 4 bases from J, with 9 bases in between. The CDR3 protein is CASSPTGYNEQFF. CDR3 nucleotides: TGTGCCAGCAGTCCGACGGGTTACAATGAGCAGTTCTTC.

This clone was seen a single time. Different DNA sequences within this sample yield the same CDR3. The chain is built from TRBV7-9 and TRBJ2-2, with D possibly being TRBD1 (5 bases). Germline values: CDR1 SEHNR, CDR2 FQNEAQ (reference sequence). The CDR3 is made up of 13 amino acids. V gave up 6 bases and J gave up 7 bases, with 12 bases separating them. The CDR3 loop reads CASSSGQGGELFF. In DNA, the CDR3 is TGTGCCAGCAGTTCAGGGCAGGGCGGGGAGCTGTTTTTT. Combining the CDR3 with reference TRBV7-9 and TRBJ2-2 gives the whole variable domain DTGVSQNPRHKITKRGQNVTFRCDPISEHNRLYWYRQTLGQGPEFLTYFQNEAQLEKSRLLSDRFSAERPKGSFSTLEIQRTEQGDSAMYLCASSSGQGGELFFGEGSRLTVL.

A single count supports this clone. The CDR3 loop is CASSFGTRPYEQYF. The CDR3 DNA is TGTGCCAGCAGTTTTGGTACGCGCCCCTACGAGCAGTACTTC. The chain carries TRBV28 and TRBJ2-7; D unclear. The CDR3 has 14 residues. Trimming shortened V by 3 bases and J by 2 bases, and 11 bases separated the two germline ends. Looked up from germline, CDR1 is MDHEN and CDR2 is SYDVKM.